Listed here are 2 T cell receptor beta chains from one sample, sequenced in a study of naive and memory T cell subsets. The SP2 primer and nested alpha and beta constant region primers amplified ligated cDNA in four rounds. TCRdb reprocessed the UMI-ligation and nested PCR reads via MiXCR and lists one record per CDR3 protein. The sample shows 35,000 to 40,000 distinct CDR3 sequences, approximately 9.9% of them seen only once. The treatment here: skin biopsy from PPD injection site in Mantoux-positive individual. TCR cDNA received a 3' ligated oligonucleotide that carried a UMI. This material consisted of skin, taken from a tuberculin skin test site. These TCRs come from an adult in good health.

This clonotype turned up a few times. The chain employs TRBV6-5 and TRBJ2-3, with 7 bases aligning to TRBD2. V lost 0 bases, J lost 1 base, and 7 bases stayed unmatched. This CDR3 has 17 residues. Germline CDR1 and CDR2: MNHEY and SVGAGI. The CDR3 spells CASSYSPSGGGTDTQYF. For the CDR3, the DNA is TGTGCCAGCAGTTACTCACCTAGTGGGGGGGGCACAGATACGCAGTATTTT.

By proportion, this clonotype is large. This rearrangement joins TRBV20-1 to TRBJ1-5; tentative D call: TRBD1 (5 bases). Germline V lookup: CDR1 DFQATT, CDR2 SNEGSKA (reference sequence). Trimming left V 4 bases short and J 5 bases short, with 9 bases between. This CDR3 is built from 12 residues. The CDR3 here is CSATDSYQPQHF. CDR3 DNA: TGCAGTGCTACCGACAGTTATCAGCCCCAGCATTTT.